This T cell receptor (beta chain) was sequenced for a study of blood T cells in healthy people across ages. Study-wide points: Roughly linearly, TCR beta diversity per million T cells fell as age increased.

The CDR3 covers 13 residues. Germline V lookup: CDR1 SGDLS, CDR2 YYNGEE. PCR was performed a second time for about 7 to 11 cycles using a sample-barcoded 5' primer and a J-beta primer mix. TCRdb ran MiXCR on the 5' RACE reads and lists one entry per CDR3 protein. The table lists 1.5 million to 2 million distinct CDR3 sequences, about 35% of them singletons. Turning to this clonotype: The antigen is undetermined. The junction shows a germline mismatch at one end, possibly a read error.

The study recruited healthy Caucasian donors from Russia who were aged roughly 6 to 95. The sequenced material came from blood. The V call is TRBV9, the J call TRBJ1-5, with unresolved D. The TCR originated in a woman aged 30 to 39 in good health. CDR3 region: CTSSDSPNQPQHF. CDR3 coding DNA: TGTACCAGCAGCGACTCTCCCAATCAGCCCCAGCATTTT.